This section outlines one T cell receptor beta chain sequence together with its context. Its target is unknown. This entry belongs to a study of long-term antiretroviral therapy in people with HIV. The study, taken as a whole, reports: Diversity remained lower than transplant donor controls, even though it increased after ART.

Assay version v3.0 of immunoSEQ was used, and it was run at survey level. Here immunoSEQ multiplex PCR was the method, and the copy in TCRdb shows in-frame clones only, minus some. The table lists some 25,000 clones, approximately 82% of them singletons. Cryopreserved PBMC numbered roughly 0.85-11 million per sample before DNA extraction. Trimming took 2 bases from V and 7 from J, leaving 9 bases between them. The CDR3 loop spans 12 amino acids. Germline V lookup: CDR1 MNHNY, CDR2 SVGAGI (reference sequence). The V gene is TRBV6-6, the J gene TRBJ2-7; the D gene is possibly TRBD1 (5 bases). This clonotype was obtained from a man in his late teens or twenties with HIV. Specimen: unsorted PBMCs, collected 3 years after starting antiretroviral therapy. The CDR3 sequence is CASSYSQGEQYV. The CDR3 nucleotides read TGTGCCAGCAGTTACAGCCAGGGAGAGCAGTACGTC.